This T cell receptor beta chain was captured by sequencing in a study of T-cell memory formation after mild COVID-19 (dated by TCRdb to about 2021). For context, the study as a whole: Most TCR sequence clusters were specific to one of the two donors. The cohort comprised two young, previously healthy adult volunteers, one female and one male. In two donors, T-cell clones that expanded and contracted after mild COVID-19 were tracked by sequencing TCRalpha and TCRbeta repertoires over time. Study-level results and caveats: Contracting CD4+ clones appeared mostly in the CM and EM memory subsets, whereas CD8+ clones were enriched in EMRA. The study covered only a couple of mild cases, and larger cohorts including severe cases with pre-infection samples were considered necessary. Some responding clones were detected in pre-infection memory, which suggested that pre-existing cross-reactive memory T cells had joined the SARS-CoV-2 response. From day 15 to 85, contracting clones showed balanced CD4/CD8 phenotypes, whereas a second wave of clones that expanded from day 15 to 37 leaned towards CD4+. The second-wave clones that peaked on day 37 were not confirmed to be SARS-CoV-2 specific.

Ficoll-Paque density gradient centrifugation was used to isolate PBMCs. This clonotype has only a few counts. Its recognized antigen is unknown. No base quality information exists; no much larger clone differs at one position. The reads were generated on an Illumina NovaSeq 6000. TCRalpha and TCRbeta cDNA libraries were constructed by 5'RACE with constant-segment primers, with sample barcodes and unique molecular identifiers being introduced. RNA was extracted from every sample with Trizol reagent. Libraries were amplified in two PCR steps, with a second sample barcode and Illumina TruSeq adapters added in the second step. Sequencing of libraries was performed on an Illumina NovaSeq with 2 x 150 bp paired-end reads. From the authors' description of their analysis: Reads were demultiplexed and collapsed into UMI-guided consensus sequences with migec v1.2.7. With mixcr v2.1.11, UMI consensuses were aligned to TRA and TRB V and J templates and assembled into clonotypes. A clonotype was counted as expanded or contracted only when both edgeR and NoisET called the clonotype significant, with the noise models trained on biological replicates. For edgeR calls, a false discovery rate-adjusted p below 0.01 and a log2 fold-change threshold of 1 were applied. PCA with hierarchical clustering of max-normalized trajectories of the 1000 most abundant clonotypes was used as exploratory dynamics analysis. Separately sequenced CD4+ and CD8+ repertoires were used to assign the CD4 or CD8 phenotype of responding clones. In-frame beta chains were kept once TCRdb had trimmed the public reads at Q25 with fastp and called clones with MiXCR. All rows with the same CDR3 protein become a single entry with the most common DNA and genes. TCRdb, not the original authors, processed these V and J calls. The table for this sample lists roughly 80,000 distinct CDR3 sequences; about 23% of them were counted only once. Clones ranked in the top ten supply less than 55% of the sample.

According to the germline V gene, CDR1 reads SGHRS and CDR2 reads YFSETQ. V was cut back by 6 bases and J by 1 base, leaving a gap of 16 bases between them. The CDR3 holds 15 amino acids from the cysteine to the phenylalanine. Only the CDR3 DNA is retained, 45 bases long and in frame from the first base. This chain is built from TRBV5-1 and TRBJ1-1, and perhaps TRBD1 as D gene, on 5 matching bases. Specimen: PBMCs or a T cell subset sorted from them (not recorded which). The clonotype was recovered from a man in his late teens or twenties who had mild COVID-19 (a few samples of this study predate the infection). The sample titles of this study are shuffled in the database, so cell type and time point are left out; the donor was told from shared clones. The sequence in DNA is TGCGCCAGCAACTCCGGGACGGGGGGGAACACTGAAGCTTTCTTT. This yields the protein CASNSGTGGNTEAFF.